This TCR beta chain was sequenced for a study of cytomegalovirus exposure and HLA in healthy donors. General study points: The records held CMV serostatus as the only immune exposure information. Of the V segments, some could not be distinguished, including TRBV6-2 and TRBV6-3, and were excluded.

Concerning this clone: Its antigen is still unknown.

The PCR was carried out with 60 Vbeta primers and 13 Jbeta primers. Only in-frame clones appear in the TCRdb table, and some are missing; sequencing was by immunoSEQ multiplex PCR. The repertoire holds 220,000 or so clones, 75% to 90% seen once, with less than 3% in the top ten. Germline V lookup: CDR1 SGHRS, CDR2 YFSETQ. Deletions cut 0 bases from V and 5 bases from J, with 14 bases between. This CDR3 is built from 15 residues. The rearrangement uses TRBV5-1 and TRBJ2-5; D is unresolved. The origin of this receptor is a woman aged 40 to 50 in good health and CMV-seronegative. The sequencing sample was made of PBMCs. As DNA, the CDR3 is TGCGCCAGCAGCTTGGAGGCGGTCCTCGGGGAGACCCAGTACTTC. Amino acids: CASSLEAVLGETQYF.